This passage covers 13 T cell receptor beta chains from one sample sequenced in a study of cytomegalovirus exposure and HLA in healthy donors. A multiplex PCR was run with 60 Vbeta primers and 13 Jbeta primers. Assay used: immunoSEQ multiplex PCR; TCRdb lists only in-frame clones, some missing. The data hold 130,000 to 150,000 clones, with over 65% observed a single time. Sequencing used PBMCs. All receptors derive from a man in his forties in good health and CMV-seropositive.

The chain couples TRBV2 to TRBJ2-7; D perhaps matches TRBD2 (5 bases). V was clipped by 6 bases and J by 3 bases, with 9 bases between them. The CDR3 loop spans 12 amino acids. Germline CDR1 is SNHLY and CDR2 is FYNNEI. CDR3 in amino acids: CASSGGVYEQYF. The CDR3 DNA follows: TGTGCCAGCAGCGGAGGAGTCTACGAGCAGTACTTC.

The chain carries TRBV27 and TRBJ1-5; 8 bases map to TRBD1. The CDR3 covers 18 residues. V lost 2 bases to trimming and J lost 2 bases; unmatched junction nucleotides: 11. Per the germline V gene, CDR1 is MNHEY and CDR2 is SMNVEV (reference sequence). The CDR3: CASSLMEEGQGGNQPQHF. DNA of the CDR3: TGTGCCAGCAGTTTAATGGAAGAAGGACAGGGAGGCAATCAGCCCCAGCATTTT.

As concerns this clone: Relative to the germline gene, one junction end is altered; a read error may explain this. This chain links TRBV10-3 with TRBJ2-2, with 8 bases identical to TRBD1. The CDR3 contains 16 residues. CDR1 and CDR2 (germline): ENHRY, SYGVKD. Here the CDR3 DNA reads TGTGCCATCGGTGAGCAGGACAGGGTTCCCACCGGGGAGCTGTTTTTT. This translates into CAIGEQDRVPTGELFF.

V and J are TRBV10-3 and TRBJ1-5, with D tentatively TRBD1 (5 bases). The V end was cut by 3 bases, the J end by 0 bases, with 12 bases between. Germline CDR1 and CDR2: ENHRY and SYGVKD. This CDR3 spans 16 amino acids. The CDR3 nucleotides are TGTGCCATCAGTGACCGACAGTCTATTAGCAATCAGCCCCAGCATTTT. Translation: CAISDRQSISNQPQHF.

The gene calls are TRBV6-6 and TRBJ2-7; TRBD1 aligns across 9 bases. Per germline, CDR1 MNHNY and CDR2 SVGAGI (reference sequence). V was pared by 5 bases and J by 7 bases, with 6 bases of the junction left unmatched. The CDR3 has 13 residues. This CDR3 reads CASSHRQGGEQYF. As DNA, the CDR3 is TGTGCCAGCAGTCACCGACAGGGGGGTGAGCAGTACTTC.

The gene calls are TRBV28 and TRBJ2-3; a weak D match, TRBD2 (6 bases). Germline lookup yields CDR1 MDHEN and CDR2 SYDVKM. Deletions cut 6 bases from V and 0 bases from J, with 13 bases between. The CDR3 extends over 15 amino acids. The CDR3 nucleotides are TGTGCCAGCAGGGACTACACCGTTAGCACAGATACGCAGTATTTT. Translating it yields CASRDYTVSTDTQYF. The full variable domain, completed using reference TRBV28 and TRBJ2-3, is DVKVTQSSRYLVKRTGEKVFLECVQDMDHENMFWYRQDPGLGLRLIYFSYDVKMKEKGDIPEGYSVSREKKERFSLILESASTNQTSMYLCASRDYTVSTDTQYFGPGTRLTVL.

J is TRBJ2-7 and V is TRBV7-6; 11 positions match TRBD2. J was trimmed by 0 bases and V by 1 base; bases with no gene match: 2. Looked up from germline, CDR1 is SGHVS and CDR2 is FNYEAQ. CDR3 length equals 16 residues. The CDR3 protein is CASSLGLAGRSYEQYF. The CDR3 coding sequence is TGTGCCAGCAGCTTAGGACTAGCGGGACGCTCCTACGAGCAGTACTTC.

This chain uses TRBV5-1 with TRBJ2-7; 13 bases line up with TRBD2. J was trimmed by 3 bases and V by 4 bases; bases with no gene match: 7. There are 16 residues in the CDR3. CDR1 SGHRS and CDR2 YFSETQ come from the germline V gene. The CDR3 protein is CASSTGLAGRGYEQYF. DNA for the CDR3: TGCGCCAGCAGCACGGGACTAGCGGGGCGAGGCTACGAGCAGTACTTC.

This clone was recorded once. The chain links TRBV7-9 to TRBJ2-5, with 9 bases that match TRBD2. This CDR3 contains 16 residues. J was trimmed by 5 bases and V by 5 bases; bases with no gene match: 12. Germline V gene sequence: CDR1 SEHNR, CDR2 FQNEAQ (reference sequence). The CDR3 spells CASSGSGGAAGETQYF. Written as DNA, the CDR3 is TGTGCCAGCAGCGGTAGCGGGGGAGCTGCCGGGGAGACCCAGTACTTC.

V and J are TRBV9 and TRBJ1-1, with D unclear. Germline V gene lookup returns CDR1 SGDLS and CDR2 YYNGEE. There are 15 residues in the CDR3. V was trimmed by 4 bases and J by 1 base, leaving 14 bases between them. CDR3 amino acids: CASSPPSLENTEAFF. CDR3 bases: TGTGCCAGCAGCCCACCTTCGTTAGAGAACACTGAAGCTTTCTTT.

This chain joins TRBV4-3 and TRBJ2-5; D is undetermined. Trimming pared 4 bases from V and 5 bases from J, leaving 17 bases between. This CDR3 region has 15 residues. Germline CDR1 and CDR2: LGHNA and YSLEER. The CDR3: CASSPLVGVVETQYF. CDR3 nucleotides: TGCGCCAGCAGCCCTCTTGTAGGAGTAGTGGAGACCCAGTACTTC.

Written as DNA, the CDR3 is TGTGCCAGCAGCTTAGGGACAGCGAGCTCCTACGAGCAGTACTTC. As protein: CASSLGTASSYEQYF. This rearrangement joins TRBV7-2 to TRBJ2-7; D is possibly TRBD1 (6 bases). The V gene lost 1 base and the J gene lost 0 bases, with 10 bases spanning the gap. The germline CDR1 and CDR2 sequences are SGHTA and FQGNSA. The CDR3 sequence is 15 residues long.

This clone was counted only a few times. The gene calls are TRBV2 and TRBJ2-3; 9 nucleotides match TRBD2. Trimming took 4 bases from V and 8 from J; bases not matched to a gene: 13. The CDR3 has 16 amino acids. Germline V gene data show CDR1 as SNHLY and CDR2 as FYNNEI. This chain's CDR3 is CASSAQTSGSGGTQYF. The CDR3 DNA reads TGTGCCAGCAGTGCCCAGACTAGCGGCTCGGGCGGTACGCAGTATTTT.